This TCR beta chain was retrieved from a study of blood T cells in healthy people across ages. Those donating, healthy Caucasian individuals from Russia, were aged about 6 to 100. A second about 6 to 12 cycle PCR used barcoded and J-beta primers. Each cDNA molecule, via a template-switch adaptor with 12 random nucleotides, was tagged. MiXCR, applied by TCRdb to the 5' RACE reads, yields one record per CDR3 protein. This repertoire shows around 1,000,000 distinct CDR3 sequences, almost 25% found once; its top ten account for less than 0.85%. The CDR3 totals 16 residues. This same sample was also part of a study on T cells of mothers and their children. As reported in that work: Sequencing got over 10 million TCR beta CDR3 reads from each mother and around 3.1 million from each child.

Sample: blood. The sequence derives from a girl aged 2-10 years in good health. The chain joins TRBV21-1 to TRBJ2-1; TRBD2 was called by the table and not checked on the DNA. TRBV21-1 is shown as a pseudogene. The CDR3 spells CASSKGKLADYNEQFF. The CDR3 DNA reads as TGTGCCAGCAGCAAAGGAAAGCTAGCGGACTACAATGAGCAGTTCTTC.